This T cell receptor (beta chain) was sequenced during a study of T cells in Graves' hyperthyroidism and ophthalmopathy. The CDR3 sequence is 14 residues long. CDR1 and CDR2 from the germline V gene are SEHNR and FQNEAQ (reference sequence). With 5 bases clipped from V and 4 bases from J, the junction kept 8 bases outside the gene matches. It was RNA transcripts that yielded the amplified TCR beta CDR3 regions. HTBI primers were used for first-round RT-PCR of the TCR CDR3. TCRdb ran MiXCR on the multiplex PCR reads and lists one entry per CDR3 protein. The table has 400,000 or so distinct CDR3 sequences, around 15% seen once; the top ten hold under 30%. This clonotype was counted many times.

The receptor's source is a man in his fifties or sixties with Graves' ophthalmopathy. The V gene is TRBV7-9, the J gene TRBJ2-7, with 7 bases identical to TRBD1. The sequenced sample consisted of blood. CDR3 DNA: TGTGCCAGCAGCACCGACAGGGTTCCATACGAGCAGTACTTC. It specifies CASSTDRVPYEQYF.